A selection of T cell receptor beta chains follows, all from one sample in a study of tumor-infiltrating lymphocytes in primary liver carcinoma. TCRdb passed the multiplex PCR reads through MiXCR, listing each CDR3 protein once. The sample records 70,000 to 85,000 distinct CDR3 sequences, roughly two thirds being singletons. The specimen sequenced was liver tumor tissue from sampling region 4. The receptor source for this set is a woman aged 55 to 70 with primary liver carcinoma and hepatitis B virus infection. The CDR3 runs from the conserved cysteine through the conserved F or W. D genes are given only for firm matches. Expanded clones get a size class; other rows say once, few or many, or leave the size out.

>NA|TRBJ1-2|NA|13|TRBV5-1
TGCGCCGGCAGCTTATTAGGTGGATATGGCTACGCCTTC
CAGSLLGGYGYAF
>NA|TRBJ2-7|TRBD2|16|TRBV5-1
TGCGCCAGCAGTTTGATTAGCGGGAGGACCAACTCCGAGCAGTACTTC
CASSLISGRTNSEQYF
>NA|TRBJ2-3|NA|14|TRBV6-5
TGTGCCAACAGAGGACGCACGGGTGGAGGTACGCAGTATTTT
CANRGRTGGGTQYF
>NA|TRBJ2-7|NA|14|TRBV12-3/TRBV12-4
TGTGCCAACAGTTTAAGAGGGATGGGCTACGAGCAGTACTTC
CANSLRGMGYEQYF
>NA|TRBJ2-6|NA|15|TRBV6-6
TGTGCCAGCAGCCTGACGGCCTCTGGGGCCAACGACCTGACTTTC
CASSLTASGANDLTF
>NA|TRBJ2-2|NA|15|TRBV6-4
TGTTCCAGCAGTGACTCTTCCGGGGCCCCGGGGGAGCTGTTTTTT
CSSSDSSGAPGELFF
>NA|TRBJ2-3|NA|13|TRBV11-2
TGTGCCAGCAGCCCCGTAATGATAGGTACGCAGTATTTT
CASSPVMIGTQYF
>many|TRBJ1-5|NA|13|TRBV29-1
TGCAGCGCGCAGGTTACTTCTAATCAGCCCCAGCATTTT
CSAQVTSNQPQHF
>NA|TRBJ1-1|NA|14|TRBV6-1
TGTACCAGCAGTATAGAAATGGAGGGGACTGAAGCTTTCTTT
CTSSIEMEGTEAFF
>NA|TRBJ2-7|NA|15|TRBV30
TGTGTCTGGAGTCGGCAGGAGCCAGGGTCCCACGAGCAGTACTTC
CVWSRQEPGSHEQYF
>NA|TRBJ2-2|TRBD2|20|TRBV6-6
TGTGCCAGCAGTTATTCGGAAAGTCGTAGCGGGCGAGCGAACACCGGGGAGCTGTTTTTT
CASSYSESRSGRANTGELFF
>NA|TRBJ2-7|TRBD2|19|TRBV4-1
TGTGCCAGCAGCCCTCGGGACGGGGGGTCGGGAGTACGGGCCTACGAGCAGTACTTC
CASSPRDGGSGVRAYEQYF
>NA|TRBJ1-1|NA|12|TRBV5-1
TGCGCCAGCAGCTTCGGGGACACTGGAGCTTTCTTT
CASSFGDTGAFF
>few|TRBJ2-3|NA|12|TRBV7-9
TGTGCCAGCAGCCCGCGCGGGGGACAGGTTTATTTT
CASSPRGGQVYF
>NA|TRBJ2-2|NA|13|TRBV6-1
TGCTCCAGCAGTGTTAGGGGAACCGGGGAGCTGTTTTTT
CSSSVRGTGELFF
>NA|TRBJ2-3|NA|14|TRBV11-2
TGTGTTAGCAGTTTAGTTGGGAGCACAGATACGCAGTATTTT
CVSSLVGSTDTQYF
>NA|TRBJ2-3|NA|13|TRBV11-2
TGTGCCAGCAGCCTCCTCGCCACAGATGCGCAGTATTTT
CASSLLATDAQYF
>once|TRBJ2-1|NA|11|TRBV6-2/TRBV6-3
TGTGCCAGCGGGGGAGCGAGTAAGCAGTTCTTC
CASGGASKQFF
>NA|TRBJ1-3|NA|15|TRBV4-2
TGTGCCAGTAGCCAAGGGAGACAGTCTGGAAACACCATATATTTT
CASSQGRQSGNTIYF
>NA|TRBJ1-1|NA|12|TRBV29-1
TGCAGGGTTCGTGACGGACACACTGAAGCTTTCTTT
CRVRDGHTEAFF
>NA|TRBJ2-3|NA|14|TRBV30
TGTGCCTCGAGTGCTGGGGGGAGCACAGATACGCAGTATTTT
CASSAGGSTDTQYF
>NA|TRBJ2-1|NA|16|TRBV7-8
TGTGCCAGCAGCTTAGTATCACGGGGGAAGTACAGTGAACAGTTCTTC
CASSLVSRGKYSEQFF
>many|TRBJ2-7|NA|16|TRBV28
TGTGCCAGCAGTTTCATGTACGGGCGTTCGGGCTACGAGCAGTACTTC
CASSFMYGRSGYEQYF
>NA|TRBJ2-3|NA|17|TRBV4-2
TGTGTCAGCAGACAAGATCGAAGGGGGACGGTGGTAGATACGCAGTATTTT
CVSRQDRRGTVVDTQYF
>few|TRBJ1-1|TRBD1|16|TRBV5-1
TGCGCCAGCAACGGAGACAGGGGGTTAGCGAACACTGAAGCTTTCTTT
CASNGDRGLANTEAFF
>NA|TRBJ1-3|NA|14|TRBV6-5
TGTGCCAGCAGTCAAAGGCTGTACGGAGACACCATATATTTC
CASSQRLYGDTIYF